The clone carrying this T cell receptor (beta chain) was recorded a few times. This entry belongs to a study of blood T cell repertoires in COVID-19. Study as a whole: T cells, B-cell-depleted T cells, or PBMCs provided the cDNA or gDNA that served as material.

Per the authors' pipeline: Reference gene primer amplification in the assay estimated nucleated cell counts. Produced via immunoSEQ multiplex PCR; TCRdb's table is partial and in-frame only. V, J and clone size are taken as reported in that table, and D and trimming were inferred from the DNA itself. This table has tens of thousands of clones, approximately 84% appearing once. The source material was peripheral blood. This receptor was obtained from a man aged 45 to 65 with acute or convalescent COVID-19.

The CDR3 sequence: CASSSRGPNNEQFF. CDR3 coding DNA: TGTGCCAGCAGCTCCCGAGGGCCGAACAATGAGCAGTTCTTC. This rearrangement joins TRBV7-9 to TRBJ2-1; a possible D gene is TRBD2 (5 bases). This CDR3 is 14 amino acids long. Germline V gene sequence: CDR1 SEHNR, CDR2 FQNEAQ (reference sequence). The germline V and J ends were trimmed by 4 bases and 5 bases, with 12 bases remaining between them.